This entry lists 24 T cell receptor beta chains sequenced from one sample in a study of regulatory T cells in long-lasting Graves disease. With iRepertoire HTBI primers and Arm-PCR of CDR3 regions, TCR beta libraries were built. TCRdb ran MiXCR on the multiplex PCR reads and lists one entry per CDR3 protein. The repertoire consists of roughly 430,000 distinct CDR3 sequences, with roughly a fifth occurring once and the leading ten covering around an eighth. The time point denotes: persistent/refractory GD, antithyroid drugs over 5 years with positive TRAb. RNA from PBMCs was the source of the TCR library. Sequenced material: peripheral blood mononuclear cells (PBMCs), taken when the disease was refractory, from a patient treated with antithyroid drugs. These receptors were collected from a female donor with Graves disease.

This clonotype was counted a few times. The chain is built from TRBV20-1 and TRBJ2-3, with TRBD1 identical over 9 bases. The CDR3 length is 14 residues. With 1 base clipped from V and 1 base from J, the junction kept 0 bases outside the gene matches. Per germline, CDR1 DFQATT and CDR2 SNEGSKA (reference sequence). The CDR3 is CSARGTGGTDTQYF. CDR3 in DNA: TGCAGTGCTAGAGGGACAGGGGGCACAGATACGCAGTATTTT.

This clonotype has just one count. A much larger clone sits a single nucleotide away, making a read error possible. The gene calls are TRBV28 and TRBJ1-5; TRBD1 matches 7 bases. CDR3 length: 13 residues. Germline CDR1 MDHEN, CDR2 SYDVKM. As DNA, the CDR3 is TGTGTCAGCACTCAGGGGGACCCTCAGCCCCAGCATTTT. It encodes CVSTQGDPQPQHF.

This clonotype was counted ten times or more. The chain uses TRBV2 and TRBJ2-3; 13 nucleotides line up with TRBD2. The CDR3 loop spans 16 amino acids. Germline V gene lookup returns CDR1 SNHLY and CDR2 FYNNEI. The V and J ends lost 5 bases and 6 bases, in that order; junction bases with no gene match: 8. The CDR3 region is CASSRTSGRAGDTQYF. The CDR3 nucleotides read TGTGCCAGCAGTCGGACTAGCGGGAGAGCGGGGGATACGCAGTATTTT.

In this sample, this clonotype turned up a few times. The chain joins TRBV19 to TRBJ2-7; a weak D match, TRBD1 (6 bases). This CDR3 region has 14 residues. Germline CDR1 LNHDA, CDR2 SQIVND (reference sequence). The V gene lost 4 bases and the J gene lost 6 bases, with 16 bases spanning the gap. CDR3 sequence (DNA): TGTGCCAGTAGTACGGACAGAGGAGGCGGCGAGCAGTACTTC. Its translation: CASSTDRGGGEQYF.

This clonotype was picked up a small number of times. This rearrangement joins TRBV3-1 to TRBJ2-7; 9 bases are shared with TRBD2. In germline, CDR1 is LGHDT, CDR2 YNNKEL (reference sequence). V shed 1 base and J 7 bases; nucleotides not matched to a gene: 11. This CDR3 is built from 16 residues. The CDR3 bases are TGTGCCAGCAGCCAAGTCGCGGGAGGGTCTACGAGGGAGCAGTACTTC. This translates into CASSQVAGGSTREQYF.

This clonotype was seen repeatedly, ten times or more. This chain joins TRBV30 and TRBJ2-7; TRBD2 matches 7 bases. Germline CDR1 reads GTSNPN; CDR2 reads SVGIG (reference sequence). There are 11 residues in the CDR3. Trimming removed 7 bases from V and 5 bases from J; junction bases left unmatched: 5. The CDR3 region is CAYGRGDEQYF. In nucleotides, the CDR3 is TGTGCCTACGGCCGGGGGGACGAGCAGTACTTC. Using reference TRBV30 and TRBJ2-7 for the parts outside the CDR3, the full variable domain is SQTIHQWPATLVQPVGSPLSLECTVEGTSNPNLYWYRQAAGRGLQLLFYSVGIGQISSEVPQNLSASRPQDRQFILSSKKLLLSDSGFYLCAYGRGDEQYFGPGTRLTVT.

Worth noting for this clonotype: The likely explanation is a read error, given a far larger clone one base away. This chain joins TRBV12-3 or TRBV12-4 and TRBJ2-5, with D perhaps TRBD2 (5 bases). The J call is in doubt because the DNA end fits TRBJ2-7 better. This CDR3 is built from 13 residues. The CDR3 region is CANSLGRTSEQYF. The CDR3 nucleotides are TGTGCCAACAGTTTAGGACGGACTTCCGAGCAGTACTTC.

Many counts were recorded for this clonotype. CDR3 sequence: CASMVGAGNTEAFF. The DNA for the CDR3 is TGTGCCAGCATGGTAGGGGCAGGGAACACTGAAGCTTTCTTT. The genes are TRBV2 and TRBJ1-1, with a tentative D call TRBD1 (5 bases). The CDR3 is 14 amino acids. The germline gives CDR1 SNHLY, CDR2 FYNNEI. Deletions cut 7 bases from V and 1 base from J, with 13 bases between.

The rearrangement links TRBV27 to TRBJ2-7; no reliable D call. The CDR3 totals 13 residues. The V and J ends lost 4 bases and 3 bases respectively, with 10 bases between them. Germline loops: CDR1 MNHEY, CDR2 SMNVEV (reference sequence). The CDR3 reads CASSWSSNYEQYF. CDR3 in DNA: TGTGCCAGCAGTTGGTCAAGCAACTACGAGCAGTACTTC.

This clonotype appeared many times. The chain couples TRBV20-1 to TRBJ1-1, with unresolved D. CDR1 and CDR2 from the germline V gene are DFQATT and SNEGSKA (reference sequence). The CDR3 length is 13 residues. Between the trimmed V and J ends, which lost 1 base and 3 bases, there was a span of 9 bases. The CDR3 DNA follows: TGCAGTGCTAGAGCCGTGGACGACACTGAAGCTTTCTTT. Amino acid sequence: CSARAVDDTEAFF.

This clonotype has ten or more counts. V gene TRBV27 combines with J gene TRBJ2-7; 11 bases match TRBD2. The CDR3 is 14 amino acids. The V and J ends lost 5 bases and 2 bases, in that order; junction bases with no gene match: 2. Germline CDR1 is MNHEY and CDR2 is SMNVEV (reference sequence). Here the CDR3 reads CASSGTSGPYEQYF. Written as DNA, the CDR3 is TGTGCCAGCAGTGGGACTAGCGGCCCCTACGAGCAGTACTTC.

This clonotype was seen many times. This chain uses TRBV2 with TRBJ2-7; 8 bases agree with TRBD1. This CDR3 is built from 14 residues. The germline V gene has CDR1 SNHLY and CDR2 FYNNEI. Trimming took 5 bases from V and 4 from J; bases not matched to a gene: 7. CDR3 DNA sequence: TGTGCCAGCAGTTATCCGGGACAGGAGTACGAGCAGTACTTC. This codes for CASSYPGQEYEQYF.

On this clonotype itself: A read error may explain this, as a much larger clone is one base away. The V call is TRBV19, the J call TRBJ1-1; 9 bases are a match to TRBD1. V lost 5 bases and J lost 1; bases outside the gene matches: 11. Germline assignment: CDR1 LNHDA and CDR2 SQIVND (reference sequence). The CDR3 loop spans 17 amino acids. CDR3 bases: TGTGCCAGTAGTCCCCGGGACAGGGACGACCAGAACACTGAAGCTTTCTTT. As protein: CASSPRDRDDQNTEAFF.

This clonotype has at least ten counts. The chain employs TRBV28 and TRBJ1-5; D is unresolved. Trimming left V 2 bases short and J 0 bases short, with 8 bases between. This CDR3 has 15 amino acids. CDR1 and CDR2 (germline): MDHEN, SYDVKM. CDR3: CASSLVGGSNQPQHF. The CDR3, as DNA: TGTGCCAGCAGTTTAGTCGGCGGTAGCAATCAGCCCCAGCATTTT. Based on the CDR3 plus reference TRBV28 and TRBJ1-5, the full variable domain is DVKVTQSSRYLVKRTGEKVFLECVQDMDHENMFWYRQDPGLGLRLIYFSYDVKMKEKGDIPEGYSVSREKKERFSLILESASTNQTSMYLCASSLVGGSNQPQHFGDGTRLSIL.

This chain uses TRBV29-1 with TRBJ1-1; no definite D call. Deletions cut 1 base from V and 5 bases from J, with 20 bases between. There are 16 residues in the CDR3. Germline CDR1 is SQVTM and CDR2 is ANQGSEA. CDR3 residues: CSVEVATRSGWTEAFF. CDR3 nucleotides: TGCAGCGTTGAAGTTGCCACACGGTCCGGGTGGACTGAAGCTTTCTTT.

A few counts support this clonotype. The genes are TRBV6-1 and TRBJ2-7; 8 positions match TRBD2. Germline CDR1 and CDR2: MNHNS and SASEGT. The CDR3 totals 16 residues. V trimming: 7 bases; J trimming: 1 base; junction bases outside the gene matches: 12. CDR3 sequence reads: CASTNRGLVSSYEQYF. Written as DNA, the CDR3 is TGTGCCAGCACCAATCGGGGACTAGTCTCGTCCTACGAGCAGTACTTC.

This clonotype was counted many times. This rearrangement joins TRBV6-1 to TRBJ1-3; D is undetermined. CDR1 MNHNS and CDR2 SASEGT come from the germline V gene. The ends were cut back, 6 bases at V and 4 bases at J, with 7 bases in the middle. The CDR3 loop spans 12 amino acids. Here the CDR3 reads CASRGSGNTIYF. Written as DNA, the CDR3 is TGTGCCAGCAGGGGTTCCGGAAACACCATATATTTT.

The chain recombines TRBV30 with TRBJ2-5, with 8 bases that match TRBD2. Germline CDR1 and CDR2: GTSNPN and SVGIG (reference sequence). The ends lost 1 base at V and 5 bases at J; junction bases unmatched: 21. CDR3 length: 19 residues. The CDR3 reads CAWSDGAGGSGRAGETQYF. The CDR3 nucleotides read TGTGCCTGGAGTGACGGGGCTGGGGGGTCCGGGAGGGCCGGGGAGACCCAGTACTTC.

This clonotype was found a few times. CDR3 sequence: CASSVLAGELFF. For the CDR3, the DNA is TGTGCCAGCAGTGTCTTAGCCGGGGAGCTGTTTTTT. V and J are TRBV2 and TRBJ2-2, with unresolved D. Trimming stripped 4 bases from V and 6 bases from J, with 6 bases between. CDR1 SNHLY and CDR2 FYNNEI come from the germline V gene. The length of the CDR3 is 12 residues.

The rearrangement joins TRBV11-2 to TRBJ2-2; TRBD2 matches at 7 bases. This CDR3 has 16 residues. V lost 0 bases to trimming and J lost 7 bases; unmatched junction nucleotides: 8. CDR1 is SGHAT, CDR2 FQNNGV, per germline. In nucleotides, the CDR3 is TGTGCCAGCAGCTTAGACCCGGGGGGTTTTGGCGGGGAGCTGTTTTTT. Translation: CASSLDPGGFGGELFF.

This clonotype was observed a few times. The V and J genes are TRBV13 and TRBJ2-7; D gene unclear. Looked up from germline, CDR1 is PRHDT and CDR2 is FYEKMQ (reference sequence). This CDR3 has 12 residues. The ends were cut back, 3 bases at V and 4 bases at J, with 7 bases in the middle. In nucleotides, the CDR3 is TGTGCCAGCAGCTTCCCCGGGTACGAGCAGTACTTC. Translation gives CASSFPGYEQYF. The variable domain in full, completed from reference TRBV13 and TRBJ2-7, reads AAGVIQSPRHLIKEKRETATLKCYPIPRHDTVYWYQQGPGQDPQFLISFYEKMQSDKGSIPDRFSAQQFSDYHSELNMSSLELGDSALYFCASSFPGYEQYFGPGTRLTVT.

On this clonotype: One end of the junction fails to match germline, which may point to a read error. V is TRBV5-1 and J is TRBJ1-5; D is ambiguous. Germline V gene lookup returns CDR1 SGHRS and CDR2 YFSETQ. This CDR3 spans 13 amino acids. CDR3 bases: TGCGCCTGCAGCTTGGGAATAGATCAGCCCCAGCATTTT. Translation: CACSLGIDQPQHF.

This chain links TRBV12-3 or TRBV12-4 with TRBJ2-2; TRBD2 agrees at 8 bases. The V and J ends lost 8 bases and 5 bases, in that order; junction bases with no gene match: 10. This CDR3 has 15 residues. CDR3: CASVPGGPWTGELFF. DNA of the CDR3: TGTGCCAGCGTACCGGGAGGGCCGTGGACCGGGGAGCTGTTTTTT.

This clonotype was observed many times. The rearrangement uses TRBV27 and TRBJ1-4; no clear D. CDR1 and CDR2 from the germline V gene are MNHEY and SMNVEV (reference sequence). The CDR3 is 15 residues long. With 0 bases removed from V and 2 bases from J, the gap between germline ends came to 7 bases. CDR3 nucleotide sequence: TGTGCCAGCAGTTTATCTACATCCACTAATGAAAAACTGTTTTTT. This gives the protein CASSLSTSTNEKLFF.